These 7 T cell receptor beta chains were all obtained from the same sample, sequenced in a study of blood T cells in healthy people across ages. Through a sample-barcoded 5' primer and a J-beta primer mix, a second PCR was run for roughly 7 to 12 cycles. TCRdb reanalysed the 5' RACE reads using MiXCR and keeps one entry per CDR3 protein. The data show over a million distinct CDR3 sequences, with approximately 39% seen just once and 4% held by the top ten. The sample was blood. These receptors were taken from a woman between 18 and 30 years old in good health.

The chain joins TRBV7-2 to TRBJ2-1; 11 bases map to TRBD2. Germline CDR1 is SGHTA and CDR2 is FQGNSA. The CDR3 has 15 amino acids. Losses at the gene ends were 1 base for V and 7 bases for J; bases not matched to a gene: 3. Here the CDR3 reads CASSLVAGGWNEQFF. The DNA of the CDR3 is TGTGCCAGCAGCTTAGTAGCGGGAGGGTGGAATGAGCAGTTCTTC.

V gene TRBV4-3 combines with J gene TRBJ2-1; 9 bases fit TRBD1. Germline CDR1 LGHNA, CDR2 YSLEER. J lost 7 bases, V lost 2 bases, and 6 bases had no gene match. The CDR3 length is 15 residues. The CDR3 protein is CASSQQGTGWNEQFF. Written as DNA, the CDR3 is TGCGCCAGCAGCCAACAAGGGACAGGGTGGAATGAGCAGTTCTTC.

This clonotype has only a few counts. This chain joins TRBV7-2 and TRBJ2-7; tentative D call: TRBD2 (5 bases). The CDR3 contains 13 residues. V was clipped by 5 bases and J by 3 bases, with 11 bases between them. Germline values: CDR1 SGHTA, CDR2 FQGNSA. The CDR3 loop reads CASSAGEGYEQYF. The DNA of the CDR3 is TGTGCCAGCAGCGCCGGGGAAGGCTACGAGCAGTACTTC.

This clonotype appeared a few times. CDR3 in amino acids: CASSLDMANVLTF. CDR3 DNA: TGTGCCAGCAGTCTGGACATGGCCAACGTCCTGACTTTC. The rearrangement links TRBV28 to TRBJ2-6; tentative D call: TRBD1 (5 bases). V shed 5 bases and J shed 6 bases, with 8 bases lying between them. The germline V gene encodes CDR1 MDHEN and CDR2 SYDVKM. This CDR3 has 13 residues.

The gene calls are TRBV5-5 and TRBJ1-2; the D gene is possibly TRBD1 (5 bases). Germline V lookup: CDR1 SGHKS, CDR2 YYEKEE (reference sequence). V was trimmed by 6 bases and J by 3 bases, leaving 27 bases between them. The CDR3 extends over 18 amino acids. CDR3 coding DNA: TGTGCCAGCACTCTTGGAGGGGCAGGACCCCGACTATACTATGGCTACACCTTC. Translation gives CASTLGGAGPRLYYGYTF.

Written as DNA, the CDR3 is TGTGCCAGCAGCTTAGAAAGCGGGGGATTAACAGATACGCAGTATTTT. Its protein product is CASSLESGGLTDTQYF. The J gene is TRBJ2-3, the V gene TRBV7-9; the match to TRBD2 covers 8 bases. The CDR3 loop spans 16 amino acids. CDR1 SEHNR and CDR2 FQNEAQ come from the germline V gene (reference sequence). V was clipped by 1 base and J by 3 bases; unmatched bases: 6. The variable domain in full, completed from reference TRBV7-9 and TRBJ2-3, reads DTGVSQNPRHKITKRGQNVTFRCDPISEHNRLYWYRQTLGQGPEFLTYFQNEAQLEKSRLLSDRFSAERPKGSFSTLEIQRTEQGDSAMYLCASSLESGGLTDTQYFGPGTRLTVL.

This clonotype was seen a handful of times. This rearrangement joins TRBV3-1 to TRBJ2-7; 8 nucleotides line up with TRBD2. Losses at the gene ends were 4 bases for V and 0 bases for J; bases not matched to a gene: 8. Germline loops: CDR1 LGHDT, CDR2 YNNKEL (reference sequence). The CDR3 length is 16 residues. The CDR3, as DNA: TGTGCCAGCAGCCCTCCGCGGGGGGAAAGCTCCTACGAGCAGTACTTC. Translation gives CASSPPRGESSYEQYF.